This T cell receptor beta chain was captured in a study of blood T cells in healthy people across ages. Then a second PCR, running roughly 6 to 12 cycles, was carried out with a sample-barcoded 5' primer and a J-beta primer mix. MiXCR was run by TCRdb on the 5' RACE reads, yielding one entry per CDR3 protein. The sample lists 800,000 to 950,000 distinct CDR3 sequences; about 29% were seen once. The V segment lost 3 bases and the J segment 7 bases; nucleotides outside the gene matches: 3. The CDR3 runs 14 residues. Germline CDR1 is LGHNA and CDR2 is YNFKEQ. The sample was also reused in another study, on T cells of mothers and their children.

The receptor's source is a woman aged 35 to 49 in good health. The rearrangement uses TRBV4-2 and TRBJ1-6, with 7 bases that match TRBD1. The specimen sequenced was blood. CDR3 in DNA: TGTGCCAGCAGCCACGGGACAGAAAATTCACCCCTCCACTTT. Translated, it gives CASSHGTENSPLHF.